Listed below are T cell receptor beta chains from one sample, sequenced in a study of vaccination and CD4 T cells after COVID-19. One entry per CDR3 protein, called by TCRdb with MiXCR from the PCR reads. The profile shows 21,000 or so distinct CDR3 sequences, around 43% of them singletons. No antigen has been identified for these receptors. The sequenced sample was CD4+ T cells from blood, cultured in vitro. The source is a human donor who had recovered from COVID-19. Both conserved end residues are part of each CDR3. A D gene is named only where the DNA matches it firmly. Clone size is stated in some rows and not others, as once, few, many or a class when expanded.

j_call v_call clone_size d_call cdr3_nt cdr3_aa
TRBJ1-2 TRBV11-2 NA NA TGTGCCAGCAGCTTAGAGGCGGGAAACTATGGCTACACCTTC CASSLEAGNYGYTF
TRBJ1-6 TRBV19 NA TRBD1 TGTGCCAGTAGTATTGGGGGACAGGGTAATTCACCCCTCCACTTT CASSIGGQGNSPLHF
TRBJ1-1 TRBV6-1 NA TRBD1 TGTGCCAGCAGTGAAGCAAGGGGCGGACAGGGCAAGAACACTGAAGCTTTCTTT CASSEARGGQGKNTEAFF
TRBJ1-6 TRBV11-3 NA NA TGTGCCAGCAGCTCTATCCCGCACGGACAGCGAAATGTAGTGCCCTATAATTCACCCCTCCACTTT CASSSIPHGQRNVVPYNSPLHF
TRBJ1-2 TRBV10-3 NA NA TGTGCCTCCCAGCGGACGGATGGCTACACCTTC CASQRTDGYTF
TRBJ2-7 TRBV7-2 once TRBD1 TGTGCCAGCAGCTTGGGACAGGGTACAAGAACCTACGAGCAGTACTTC CASSLGQGTRTYEQYF
TRBJ2-2 TRBV15 NA NA TGTGCCACCAGCAGAAGGGGGGTCACCGGGGAGCTGTTTTTT CATSRRGVTGELFF
TRBJ1-1 TRBV12-3/TRBV12-4 once NA TGTGCCAGCAGCCCGGGGCGGGGCCAGAAGACTTTCTTT CASSPGRGQKTFF
TRBJ2-2 TRBV20-1 NA TRBD2 TGCAGTGCTAGAGGCCCGGGAGGGGCGAACACCGGGGAGCTGTTTTTT CSARGPGGANTGELFF
TRBJ2-1 TRBV10-3 few TRBD1 TGTGCCATCAGTGGGGGACAGGGCGGCGAGCAGTTCTTC CAISGGQGGEQFF
TRBJ2-3 TRBV7-6 NA NA TGTGCCAGCAGCTTGGGCGGAACTAGCACAGATACGCAGTATTTT CASSLGGTSTDTQYF
TRBJ1-4 TRBV6-1 few NA TGTGCCAGCAAATACAACCCTGCAACTAATGAAAAACTGTTTTTT CASKYNPATNEKLFF
TRBJ2-7 TRBV30 few TRBD2 TGTGCCTGGAGAAGAACGGGGGAGGGATACGAGCAGTACTTC CAWRRTGEGYEQYF
TRBJ2-2 TRBV6-1 NA TRBD1 TGTGCCAGCAGGAGACAGGGGACGAACACCGGGGAGCTGTTTTTT CASRRQGTNTGELFF
TRBJ1-4 TRBV7-9 NA TRBD1 TGTGCCAGCCGCGGGACAGCCCCGAATGAAAAACTGTTTTTT CASRGTAPNEKLFF
TRBJ2-7 TRBV7-3 few TRBD1 TGTGCCAGCAGCCAGGGACAGGGGTTCCACGAGCAGTACTTC CASSQGQGFHEQYF
TRBJ2-7 TRBV6-4 NA TRBD1 TGTGCCAGCAGTTACCGGACAGGGGCCCCCTACGAGCAGTACTTC CASSYRTGAPYEQYF
TRBJ1-4 TRBV20-1 NA NA TGCAGTGCTAGAATGGGGGCTGGTGAAAAACTGTTTTTT CSARMGAGEKLFF
TRBJ2-3 TRBV20-1 NA TRBD2 TGCAGTGCTGAATCCCTTAGCGGGAGTCCAGATACGCAGTATTTT CSAESLSGSPDTQYF
TRBJ2-3 TRBV28 NA TRBD2 TGTGCCAGCAGTCCCAGACTAGCGGGAGCAGATACGCAGTATTTT CASSPRLAGADTQYF
TRBJ2-5 TRBV7-9 NA TRBD2 TGTGCCAGCAGCTGGGGACTAGCGGGGACAGAGACCCAGTACTTC CASSWGLAGTETQYF
TRBJ2-3 TRBV10-1 few NA TGCGCCAGCAGTGAGTCGAGGAGGGGCGTCCTCGATACGCAGTATTTT CASSESRRGVLDTQYF
TRBJ1-1 TRBV2 NA NA TGTGCCAGCAGTGAAATCTCTGGGGGGAACACTGAAGCTTTCTTT CASSEISGGNTEAFF
TRBJ2-7 TRBV15 NA TRBD1 TGTGCCACCAGCCCAGGACAGGGTGGAGAGCAGTACTTC CATSPGQGGEQYF
TRBJ2-2 TRBV6-1 few NA TGTGCCAGCAGTCGAGCCTGGGCAGTTTTCGGGGAGCTGTTTTTT CASSRAWAVFGELFF
TRBJ2-7 TRBV7-3 few NA TGTGCCAGCAGCCGCGGCGGAGGCTACGAGCAGTACTTC CASSRGGGYEQYF
TRBJ2-3 TRBV20-1 NA TRBD2 TGCAGTGCTGATATGCAGCGGGGGATGTCCACAGATACGCAGTATTTT CSADMQRGMSTDTQYF
TRBJ2-7 TRBV28 NA TRBD2 TGTGCCAGCCGTAGTCGGACTAGCGGAATCTACGAGCAGTACTTC CASRSRTSGIYEQYF
TRBJ2-7 TRBV7-8 few TRBD1 TGTGCCAGCAGCTTATTAGGGACAGGGGCCTACGAGCAGTACTTC CASSLLGTGAYEQYF
TRBJ1-2 TRBV28 NA NA TGTGCCAGCAGTTCTCCTTTTGGCTACACCTTC CASSSPFGYTF
TRBJ2-1 TRBV7-9 once TRBD2 TGTGCCAGCAGCTTAGCGTCTAGCGGGGGGTGGGATGAGCAGTTCTTC CASSLASSGGWDEQFF
TRBJ1-5 TRBV12-3/TRBV12-4 NA NA TGTGCCAGCAGTTTTTCGTGGCAGGAGATCGATCAGCCCCAGCATTTT CASSFSWQEIDQPQHF
TRBJ2-1 TRBV7-9 NA TRBD1 TGTGCCAGCAGCTTAAGGGACAGGGGCGCCGATGAGCAGTTCTTC CASSLRDRGADEQFF
TRBJ2-7 TRBV6-2/TRBV6-3 few TRBD2 TGTGCCAGCAGTTACCTAGCGGGAGTCACCTACGAGCAGTACTTC CASSYLAGVTYEQYF
TRBJ1-5 TRBV28 NA NA TGTGCCAGCAGCCACGGGGGGACTCAGGGATATCAGCCCCAGCATTTT CASSHGGTQGYQPQHF
TRBJ1-1 TRBV27 few NA TGTGCCAGCAGTGAAGCGGCCCATCGGGGGGGGGTAGCTTTCTTT CASSEAAHRGGVAFF
TRBJ2-3 TRBV20-1 few NA TGCAGTGCTAGAGATCCCGGCAGGGGTGGAGATACGCAGTATTTT CSARDPGRGGDTQYF
TRBJ1-6 TRBV20-1 NA NA TGCAGTGCTAGAGACCCTGGGAGGGGTTTAAATAATTCACCCCTCCACTTT CSARDPGRGLNNSPLHF
TRBJ1-2 TRBV6-2/TRBV6-3 NA NA TGTGCCAGCCTGGACTTCCTATATGGCTACACCTTC CASLDFLYGYTF